This T cell receptor (beta chain) was captured in a study of blood T cell repertoires in COVID-19. Study context: Samples came from the United States, Italy and Spain, spanning acute and convalescent COVID-19. Nucleic acid was either cDNA or gDNA, and it came from T cells, B-cell-depleted T cells, or PBMCs.

Per the original methods: Using reference gene primer amplification, nucleated cell counts were estimated. Sequencing used immunoSEQ multiplex PCR; TCRdb keeps in-frame clones, though not all of them. That table furnishes V, J and clone size, whereas the DNA furnished D and trimming. The sample shows about 170,000 clones, approximately 85% of them seen only once. This CDR3 spans 12 amino acids. Trimming removed 5 bases from V and 6 bases from J; junction bases left unmatched: 7. Germline V gene data show CDR1 as SQVTM and CDR2 as ANQGSEA. The sequence was collected from a man between 60 and 75 years old who had recovered from COVID-19. Sequenced: peripheral blood. The chain carries TRBV29-1 and TRBJ2-7; 7 positions agree with TRBD1. As DNA, the CDR3 is TGCAGCGTTCTCCCTACAGGGGCCGAGCAGTACTTC. Translated: CSVLPTGAEQYF.